This T cell receptor beta chain was profiled in a study of Ad26.COV2.S vaccination and SARS-CoV-2 variants. Looked up from germline, CDR1 is SGHRS and CDR2 is YFSETQ. Trimming cost V 3 bases and J 4 bases, with 16 bases left between them. CDR3 length: 15 amino acids. Generated by immunoSEQ multiplex PCR, the TCRdb table keeps only in-frame clones and is missing some. In the table there are approximately 480,000 clones, approximately 88% of which are singletons. Treatment denoted: 19 received Ad26.COV2.S at low or high dose, single or two shots; about 5 received placebo; per-sample allocation not given. Specimens were obtained on day 63 following the first vaccine or placebo injection.

The V gene is TRBV5-1, the J gene TRBJ1-2; D is unresolved. This TCR derives from a person between 18 and 65 years old who received the Ad26.COV2.S COVID-19 vaccine or a placebo. This material consisted of peripheral blood, taken in a trial of Ad26.COV2.S vaccine versus placebo. CDR3 nucleotides: TGCGCCAGCAGCTCGACCTCCGGGTTGGGCTATGGCTACACCTTC. Its protein product is CASSSTSGLGYGYTF.